Listed here are 27 T cell receptor beta chains from one sample, sequenced in a study of blood T cell repertoires in COVID-19. TCRdb's copy holds only in-frame clones and misses some; the assay was immunoSEQ multiplex PCR. The top ten clones hold roughly 7.7% of a sample with 130,000 to 150,000 clones, 75% to 85% of them seen once. What was sequenced was peripheral blood. The receptors come from a human donor with acute or convalescent COVID-19. The donor label of this sample is uncertain.

The V and J genes are TRBV3-1 (or the pseudogene TRBV3-2) and TRBJ1-1; TRBD1 is a possible D gene (6 bases). CDR3 length equals 13 residues. V lost 1 base, J lost 11 bases, and 14 bases lay in between. Germline CDR1 reads LGHDT; CDR2 reads YNNKEL (reference sequence). The chain's CDR3 is CASSQGGRLKAFF. DNA for the CDR3: TGTGCCAGCAGCCAAGGGGGGCGCTTGAAGGCTTTCTTT.

This rearrangement joins TRBV14 to TRBJ2-1, with D uncertain. V dropped 0 bases and J dropped 4 bases, with 7 bases sitting between them. The CDR3 runs to 14 residues. Germline lookup yields CDR1 SGHDN and CDR2 FVKESK. The CDR3 nucleotides are TGTGCCAGCAGCCAAGATTACATTTACAATGAGCAGTTCTTC. Translated: CASSQDYIYNEQFF. Based on the CDR3 plus reference TRBV14 and TRBJ2-1, the full variable domain is EAGVTQFPSHSVIEKGQTVTLRCDPISGHDNLYWYRRVMGKEIKFLLHFVKESKQDESGMPNNRFLAERTGGTYSTLKVQPAELEDSGVYFCASSQDYIYNEQFFGPGTRLTVL.

This clone was seen a few times. The chain is built from TRBV11-2 and TRBJ1-2; 8 bases fit TRBD1. Germline CDR1 SGHAT, CDR2 FQNNGV. This CDR3 has 15 amino acids. V gave up 3 bases and J gave up 4 bases; unmatched junction bases: 7. CDR3 sequence reads: CASSFSGGPIYGYTF. The CDR3 nucleotides read TGTGCCAGCAGCTTCTCAGGGGGCCCTATCTATGGCTACACCTTC. The variable domain in full, completed from reference TRBV11-2 and TRBJ1-2, reads EAGVAQSPRYKIIEKRQSVAFWCNPISGHATLYWYQQILGQGPKLLIQFQNNGVVDDSQLPKDRFSAERLKGVDSTLKIQPAKLEDSAVYLCASSFSGGPIYGYTFGSGTRLTVV.

This chain links TRBV12-3 or TRBV12-4 with TRBJ1-1; D call uncertain. The CDR3 has 13 residues. V lost 4 bases to trimming and J lost 2 bases, with 8 bases between them. For the CDR3, the DNA is TGTGCCAGCAGTTACCAGGATAACACTGAAGCTTTCTTT. This translates into CASSYQDNTEAFF.

This clone was detected ten times or more. The chain couples TRBV7-8 to TRBJ1-2, with TRBD1 matching over 7 bases. Trimming at V came to 3 bases and at J to 5 bases, leaving 3 bases not matched to a gene. The V gene's germline CDR1 is SGHVS and CDR2 FQNEAQ. The CDR3 has 13 residues. Here the CDR3 DNA reads TGTGCCAGCAGCTTCGACAGGGATTATGGCTACACCTTC. Its translation is CASSFDRDYGYTF.

The rearrangement links TRBV6-1 to TRBJ2-5, with 8 bases that match TRBD1. This CDR3 has 14 amino acids. Germline V gives CDR1 MNHNS, CDR2 SASEGT. V lost 8 bases, J lost 2 bases, and 7 bases stayed unmatched. In DNA form, the CDR3 reads TGTGCCAGCGGTATTTACAGGGGGCAAGAGACCCAGTACTTC. Translating it yields CASGIYRGQETQYF.

This chain uses TRBV24-1 with TRBJ2-7; 7 nucleotides line up with TRBD2. The CDR3 consists of 18 residues. Germline values: CDR1 KGHDR, CDR2 SFDVKD. V lost 5 bases and J lost 3; bases outside the gene matches: 18. The CDR3 coding sequence is TGTGCCACCAGTGCCCTTGGGGGGGGTGGGGAACCAAACTACGAGCAGTACTTC. Encoded protein: CATSALGGGGEPNYEQYF.

The chain employs TRBV27 and TRBJ1-6; D is undetermined. Looked up from germline, CDR1 is MNHEY and CDR2 is SMNVEV (reference sequence). V shed 2 bases and J shed 6 bases, with 14 bases lying between them. This CDR3 is built from 16 residues. This CDR3 is CASSLSGLTANSPLHF. The CDR3 DNA reads TGTGCCAGCAGTTTAAGCGGGCTCACTGCTAATTCACCCCTCCACTTT.

V gene TRBV7-2 combines with J gene TRBJ2-1; 10 nucleotides match TRBD2. Germline values: CDR1 SGHTA, CDR2 FQGNSA. The CDR3 sequence is 14 residues long. J lost 7 bases, V lost 1 base, and 1 base had no gene match. CDR3 amino acids: CASSLGTSGNEQFF. The CDR3, as DNA: TGTGCCAGCAGCTTAGGGACTAGCGGAAATGAGCAGTTCTTC.

This clone was seen a handful of times. The V and J genes are TRBV24-1 and TRBJ2-1, with D tentatively TRBD1 (5 bases). Germline V lookup: CDR1 KGHDR, CDR2 SFDVKD. The V end lost 0 bases, the J end lost 2 bases, and 10 bases lay between the germline ends. This CDR3 has 16 amino acids. The CDR3 is CATSDLAKGTYNEQFF. The CDR3 DNA is TGTGCCACCAGTGATTTGGCTAAGGGGACCTACAATGAGCAGTTCTTC.

The chain uses TRBV5-1 and TRBJ1-4, with 7 bases lining up with TRBD1. Germline V gives CDR1 SGHRS, CDR2 YFSETQ. CDR3 length: 16 amino acids. Trimming at V came to 3 bases and at J to 0 bases, leaving 5 bases not matched to a gene. CDR3 sequence (DNA): TGCGCCAGCAGCTGGACAGGCGACCCAACTAATGAAAAACTGTTTTTT. It specifies CASSWTGDPTNEKLFF.

V usage is TRBV7-9 and J usage is TRBJ1-1; D might be TRBD1 (6 bases). Trimming took 5 bases from V and 0 from J, leaving 13 bases between them. Germline assignment: CDR1 SEHNR and CDR2 FQNEAQ (reference sequence). The CDR3 is made up of 15 amino acids. The CDR3 spells CASSGGQFLNTEAFF. The DNA of the CDR3 is TGTGCCAGCAGCGGAGGACAGTTTCTGAACACTGAAGCTTTCTTT.

The rearrangement uses TRBV18 and TRBJ2-1, with D maybe TRBD1 (6 bases). CDR1 and CDR2 (germline): KGHSH, LQKENI. The V end lost 2 bases, the J end lost 2 bases, and 10 bases lay between the germline ends. The CDR3 sequence is 15 residues long. The CDR3 DNA is TGTGCCAGCTCACCAATGCAGGGGACCTACAATGAGCAGTTCTTC. This sequence encodes CASSPMQGTYNEQFF.

V and J are TRBV2 and TRBJ1-6; a possible D gene is TRBD1 (5 bases). The CDR3 runs 15 residues. Per the germline V gene, CDR1 is SNHLY and CDR2 is FYNNEI. The ends were cut back, 7 bases at V and 7 bases at J, with 17 bases in the middle. The CDR3 nucleotides are TGTGCCAGCATCGAAGGTCGGCAGGGAAATTCACCCCTCCACTTT. Translated, it gives CASIEGRQGNSPLHF.

The chain is built from TRBV5-4 and TRBJ2-1; 11 bases map to TRBD2. V lost 4 bases and J lost 5; bases outside the gene matches: 5. The CDR3 covers 15 residues. Germline CDR1 is SGHNT and CDR2 is YYREEE (reference sequence). The CDR3 coding sequence is TGTGCCAGCAGCCTAGCGGGGGGCGGCGACAATGAGCAGTTCTTC. Residues: CASSLAGGGDNEQFF.

A single count supports this clone. The J gene is TRBJ2-2, the V gene TRBV6-5, with D possibly matching TRBD2 (5 bases). The CDR3 has 14 amino acids. V was shortened by 7 bases and J by 7 bases, with 16 bases between the two germline ends. The germline V gene encodes CDR1 MNHEY and CDR2 SVGAGI. The CDR3: CASTIAGTSGELFF. The CDR3 DNA is TGTGCCAGCACCATCGCGGGTACGAGCGGGGAGCTGTTTTTT.

This sequence joins TRBV15 and TRBJ1-1; 7 bases fit TRBD1. Losses at the gene ends were 5 bases for V and 5 bases for J; bases not matched to a gene: 8. The germline V gene encodes CDR1 LNHNV and CDR2 YYDKDF (reference sequence). The CDR3 length is 14 residues. CDR3 coding DNA: TGTGCCACCAGCCGACAGGGAGAACAGACTGAAGCTTTCTTT. This gives the protein CATSRQGEQTEAFF.

This clone was found once. The chain has TRBV3-1 (or the pseudogene TRBV3-2) and TRBJ1-3; D is unclear. V lost 1 base and J 0 bases, leaving 10 bases between the germline ends. This CDR3 comprises 16 residues. Germline CDR1 is LGHDT and CDR2 is YNNKEL (reference sequence). This CDR3 is CASSQGIVISGNTIYF. DNA for the CDR3: TGTGCCAGCAGCCAAGGAATAGTAATCTCTGGAAACACCATATATTTT.

This clone occurred many times. This chain connects TRBV5-1 to TRBJ1-3; possible D gene TRBD1, 6 bases. Per the germline V gene, CDR1 is SGHRS and CDR2 is YFSETQ. The CDR3 is made up of 17 amino acids. The V and J ends lost 4 bases and 2 bases respectively, with 19 bases between them. The CDR3 spells CASSTQGTGGTGNTIYF. The CDR3 region has the DNA TGCGCCAGCAGCACGCAGGGGACGGGCGGCACTGGAAACACCATATATTTT.

The chain combines TRBV3-1 (or the pseudogene TRBV3-2) with TRBJ2-1, with TRBD2 identical over 10 bases. V was clipped by 1 base and J by 9 bases; unmatched bases: 6. The CDR3 is 15 residues long. Per germline, CDR1 LGHDT and CDR2 YNNKEL (reference sequence). The CDR3 loop is CASSQGSGGLGEQFF. CDR3 coding DNA: TGTGCCAGCAGCCAAGGTAGCGGGGGGCTGGGTGAGCAGTTCTTC.

The genes are TRBV18 and TRBJ2-5; maybe TRBD2 (6 bases). This CDR3 region has 16 residues. CDR1 and CDR2 (germline): KGHSH, LQKENI. Trimming took 5 bases from V and 5 from J, leaving 21 bases between them. The CDR3 coding sequence is TGTGCCAGCTCAACCTCCTTATCCGGGGGAGTTGAGACCCAGTACTTC. This gives the protein CASSTSLSGGVETQYF.

This chain joins TRBV10-3 and TRBJ2-7, with TRBD2 as a possible D gene (6 bases). This CDR3 contains 13 residues. Trimming removed 4 bases from V and 2 bases from J, with 9 bases in between. Looked up from germline, CDR1 is ENHRY and CDR2 is SYGVKD. For the CDR3, the DNA is TGTGCCATCAGTGGGGGGACTCCCTACGAGCAGTACTTC. The encoded protein is CAISGGTPYEQYF.

This clone was seen a handful of times. V gene TRBV9 combines with J gene TRBJ2-3; the match to TRBD2 covers 9 bases. With 3 bases clipped from V and 2 bases from J, the junction kept 1 base outside the gene matches. CDR3 size: 14 residues. Germline V gene sequence: CDR1 SGDLS, CDR2 YYNGEE. The CDR3 is CASSGLAVTDTQYF. CDR3 coding DNA: TGTGCCAGCAGCGGACTAGCGGTCACAGATACGCAGTATTTT.

The chain recombines TRBV28 with TRBJ2-5, with TRBD2 matching over 10 bases. CDR1 is MDHEN and CDR2 is SYDVKM in the germline V gene. The CDR3 consists of 18 residues. Unmatched junction bases numbered 17, after V lost 5 bases and J lost 5 bases. The CDR3 DNA sequence: TGTGCCAGCAGTCTAAAAGGGGGAGCGGGGGGGCCTGGTGAGACCCAGTACTTC. It translates to CASSLKGGAGGPGETQYF. Looking up the rest from reference TRBV28 and TRBJ2-5 gives the full variable domain: DVKVTQSSRYLVKRTGEKVFLECVQDMDHENMFWYRQDPGLGLRLIYFSYDVKMKEKGDIPEGYSVSREKKERFSLILESASTNQTSMYLCASSLKGGAGGPGETQYFGPGTRLLVL.

The chain joins TRBV30 to TRBJ1-4; TRBD1 matches 9 bases. The V and J ends lost 1 base and 2 bases, in that order; junction bases with no gene match: 11. There are 18 residues in the CDR3. Germline lookup yields CDR1 GTSNPN and CDR2 SVGIG (reference sequence). The CDR3 DNA sequence: TGTGCCTGGAGTGCCGGGACAGGGAGGGTAGGGACTAATGAAAAACTGTTTTTT. It translates to CAWSAGTGRVGTNEKLFF.

Comment on this clone: Germline and junction disagree at one end, which may indicate a read error. CDR3 bases: TGTGCCAGTAGCCGCCACAGGGGGTTC. Translating it yields CASSRHRGF. The chain recombines TRBV19 with TRBJ2-7, with TRBD1 matching 8 bases. The length of the CDR3 is 9 residues. The V gene's germline CDR1 is LNHDA and CDR2 SQIVND (reference sequence). Combining the CDR3 with reference TRBV19 and TRBJ2-7 gives the whole variable domain DGGITQSPKYLFRKEGQNVTLSCEQNLNHDAMYWYRQDPGQGLRLIYYSQIVNDFQKGDIAEGYSVSREKKESFPLTVTSAQKNPTAFYLCASSRHRGFGPGTRLTVT.

The chain links TRBV6-5 to TRBJ2-7, with TRBD1 matching 7 bases. Germline V gene sequence: CDR1 MNHEY, CDR2 SVGAGI. The CDR3 loop spans 15 amino acids. V was pared by 5 bases and J by 2 bases, with 9 bases of the junction left unmatched. CDR3: CASSLPKGQTYEQYV. In DNA form, the CDR3 reads TGTGCCAGCAGTCTACCGAAGGGACAGACCTACGAGCAGTACGTC.